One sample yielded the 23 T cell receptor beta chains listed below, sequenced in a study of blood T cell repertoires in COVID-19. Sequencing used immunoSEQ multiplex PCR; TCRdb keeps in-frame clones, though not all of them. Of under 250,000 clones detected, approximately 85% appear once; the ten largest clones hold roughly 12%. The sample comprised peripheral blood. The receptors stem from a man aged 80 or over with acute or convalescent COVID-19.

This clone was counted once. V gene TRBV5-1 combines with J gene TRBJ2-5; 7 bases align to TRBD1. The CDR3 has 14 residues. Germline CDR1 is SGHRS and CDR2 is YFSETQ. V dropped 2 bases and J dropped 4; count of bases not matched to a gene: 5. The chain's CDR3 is CASSLQGFGETQYF. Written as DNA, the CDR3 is TGCGCCAGCAGCTTACAGGGGTTCGGAGAGACCCAGTACTTC.

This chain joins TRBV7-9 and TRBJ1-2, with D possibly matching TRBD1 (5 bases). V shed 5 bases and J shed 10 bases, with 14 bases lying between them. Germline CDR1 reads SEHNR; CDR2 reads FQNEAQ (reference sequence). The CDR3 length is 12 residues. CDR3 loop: CASSRAQGDYTF. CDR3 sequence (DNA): TGTGCCAGCAGCAGAGCCCAAGGGGACTACACCTTC.

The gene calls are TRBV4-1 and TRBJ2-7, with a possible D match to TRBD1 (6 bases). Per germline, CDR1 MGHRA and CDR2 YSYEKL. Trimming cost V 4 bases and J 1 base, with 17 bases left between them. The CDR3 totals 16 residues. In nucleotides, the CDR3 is TGCGCCAGCAGCCCCGTCAACCGGGACACGTCCTACGAGCAGTACTTC. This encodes CASSPVNRDTSYEQYF.

The CDR3 DNA reads as TGTGCCAGCTCACCAGGGGGGGTTCTCTATGGCTACACCTTC. Translated: CASSPGGVLYGYTF. The V gene is TRBV18, the J gene TRBJ1-2, with D possibly matching TRBD1 (5 bases). This CDR3 contains 14 residues. In germline, CDR1 is KGHSH, CDR2 LQKENI. V lost 2 bases, J lost 4 bases, and 11 bases lay in between.

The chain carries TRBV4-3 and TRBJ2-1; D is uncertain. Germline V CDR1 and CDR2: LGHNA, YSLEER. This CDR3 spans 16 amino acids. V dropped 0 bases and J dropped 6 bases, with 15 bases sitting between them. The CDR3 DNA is TGCGCCAGCAGCCAAGATCTCGTTGCCCGGAGCAATGAGCAGTTCTTC. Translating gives CASSQDLVARSNEQFF.

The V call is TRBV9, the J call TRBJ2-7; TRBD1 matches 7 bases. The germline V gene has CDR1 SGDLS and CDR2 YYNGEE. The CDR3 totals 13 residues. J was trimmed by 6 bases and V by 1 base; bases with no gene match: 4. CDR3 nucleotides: TGTGCCAGCAGCGTAAAGGACAGGTCCGAGCAGTACTTC. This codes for CASSVKDRSEQYF.

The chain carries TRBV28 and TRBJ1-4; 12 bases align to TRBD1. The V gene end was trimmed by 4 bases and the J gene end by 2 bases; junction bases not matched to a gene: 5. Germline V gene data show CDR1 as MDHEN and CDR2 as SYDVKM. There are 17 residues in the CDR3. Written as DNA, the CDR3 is TGTGCCAGCAGTTCGGGACAGGGGGCGGGGACTAATGAAAAACTGTTTTTT. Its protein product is CASSSGQGAGTNEKLFF.

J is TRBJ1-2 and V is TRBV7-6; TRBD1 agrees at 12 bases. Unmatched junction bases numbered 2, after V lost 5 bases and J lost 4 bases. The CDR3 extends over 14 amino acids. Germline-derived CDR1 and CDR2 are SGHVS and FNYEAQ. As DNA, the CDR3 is TGTGCCAGCAGCCCGGGACAGGGGGCCTATGGCTACACCTTC. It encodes CASSPGQGAYGYTF.

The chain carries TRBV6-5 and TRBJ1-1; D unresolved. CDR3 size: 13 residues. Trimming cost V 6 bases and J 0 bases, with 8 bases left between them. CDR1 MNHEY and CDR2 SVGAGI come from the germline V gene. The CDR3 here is CASRRQLNTEAFF. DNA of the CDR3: TGTGCCAGCAGGAGGCAGTTGAACACTGAAGCTTTCTTT.

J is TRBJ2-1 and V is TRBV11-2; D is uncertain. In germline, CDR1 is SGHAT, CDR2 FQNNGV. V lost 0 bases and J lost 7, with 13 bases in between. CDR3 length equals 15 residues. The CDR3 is CASSLDIANWNEQFF. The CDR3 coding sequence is TGTGCCAGCAGCTTAGATATAGCAAACTGGAATGAGCAGTTCTTC.

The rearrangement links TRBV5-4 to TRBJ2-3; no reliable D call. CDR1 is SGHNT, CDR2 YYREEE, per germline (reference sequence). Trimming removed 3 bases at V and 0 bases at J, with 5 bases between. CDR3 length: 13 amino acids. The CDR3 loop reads CASSSSSTDTQYF. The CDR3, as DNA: TGTGCCAGCAGCTCCTCTAGCACAGATACGCAGTATTTT.

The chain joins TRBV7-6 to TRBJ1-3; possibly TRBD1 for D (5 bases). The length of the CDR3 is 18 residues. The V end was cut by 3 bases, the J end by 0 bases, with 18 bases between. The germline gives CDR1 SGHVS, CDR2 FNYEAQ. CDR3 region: CASSFTGLGYSSGNTIYF. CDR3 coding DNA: TGTGCCAGCAGCTTTACGGGACTAGGGTATAGCTCTGGAAACACCATATATTTT.

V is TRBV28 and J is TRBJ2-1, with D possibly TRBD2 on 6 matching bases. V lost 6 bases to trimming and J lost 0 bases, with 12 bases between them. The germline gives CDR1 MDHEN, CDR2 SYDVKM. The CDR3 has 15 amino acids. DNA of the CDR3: TGTGCCAGCAGCGCGGGGCAGAGCTCCTACAATGAGCAGTTCTTC. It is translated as CASSAGQSSYNEQFF.

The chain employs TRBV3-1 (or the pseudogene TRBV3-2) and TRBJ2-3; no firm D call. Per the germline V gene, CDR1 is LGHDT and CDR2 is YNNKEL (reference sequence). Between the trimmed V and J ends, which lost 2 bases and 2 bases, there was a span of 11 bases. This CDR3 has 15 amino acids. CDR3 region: CASSQMAINTDTQYF. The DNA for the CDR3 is TGTGCCAGCAGCCAAATGGCAATCAACACAGATACGCAGTATTTT.

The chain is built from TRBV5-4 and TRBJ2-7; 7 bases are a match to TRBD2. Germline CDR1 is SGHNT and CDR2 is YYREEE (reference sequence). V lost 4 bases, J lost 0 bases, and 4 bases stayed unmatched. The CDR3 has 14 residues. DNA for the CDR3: TGTGCCAGCAGCACAACGGGGGGCTCCTACGAGCAGTACTTC. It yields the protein CASSTTGGSYEQYF. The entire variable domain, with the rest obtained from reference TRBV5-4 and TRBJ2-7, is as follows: ETGVTQSPTHLIKTRGQQVTLRCSSQSGHNTVSWYQQALGQGPQFIFQYYREEENGRGNFPPRFSGLQFPNYSSELNVNALELDDSALYLCASSTTGGSYEQYFGPGTRLTVT.

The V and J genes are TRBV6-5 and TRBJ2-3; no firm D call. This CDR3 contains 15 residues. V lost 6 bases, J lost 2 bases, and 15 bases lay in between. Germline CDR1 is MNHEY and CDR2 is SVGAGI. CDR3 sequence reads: CASSKQTTSTDTQYF. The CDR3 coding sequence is TGTGCCAGCAGCAAACAGACGACCTCCACAGATACGCAGTATTTT.

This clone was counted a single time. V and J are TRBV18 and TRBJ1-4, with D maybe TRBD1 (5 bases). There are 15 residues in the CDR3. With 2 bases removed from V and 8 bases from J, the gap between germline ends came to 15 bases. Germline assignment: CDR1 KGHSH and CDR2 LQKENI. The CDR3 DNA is TGTGCCAGCTCACCAGGAGGGACCCTGAAGGAAAAACTGTTTTTT. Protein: CASSPGGTLKEKLFF.

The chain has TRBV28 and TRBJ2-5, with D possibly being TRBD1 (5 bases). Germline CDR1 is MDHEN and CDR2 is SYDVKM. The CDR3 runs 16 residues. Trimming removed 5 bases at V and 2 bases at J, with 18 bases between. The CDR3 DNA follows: TGTGCCAGCAGTCTAAGACAGTCCCCCGAACAAGAGACCCAGTACTTC. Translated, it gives CASSLRQSPEQETQYF.

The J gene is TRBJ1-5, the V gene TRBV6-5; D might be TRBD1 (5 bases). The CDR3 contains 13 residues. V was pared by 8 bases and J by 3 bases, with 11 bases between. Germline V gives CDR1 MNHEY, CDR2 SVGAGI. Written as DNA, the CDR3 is TGTGCCAGCCACCAGGGCCCCAATCAGCCCCAGCATTTT. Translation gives CASHQGPNQPQHF.

CDR3 in amino acids: CASSHRGIYNEQFF. The DNA for the CDR3 is TGTGCCAGTAGTCACAGGGGAATCTACAATGAGCAGTTCTTC. The chain is built from TRBV19 and TRBJ2-1; 7 bases match TRBD1. V was clipped by 5 bases and J by 3 bases; unmatched bases: 4. Germline-derived CDR1 and CDR2 are LNHDA and SQIVND (reference sequence). The CDR3 covers 14 residues.

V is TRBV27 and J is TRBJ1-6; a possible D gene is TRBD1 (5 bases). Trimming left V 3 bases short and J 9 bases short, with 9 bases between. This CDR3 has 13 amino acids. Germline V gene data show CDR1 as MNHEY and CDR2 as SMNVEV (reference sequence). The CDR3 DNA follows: TGTGCCAGCAGTTTCCCAGGGCCTTCACCCCTCCACTTT. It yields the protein CASSFPGPSPLHF.

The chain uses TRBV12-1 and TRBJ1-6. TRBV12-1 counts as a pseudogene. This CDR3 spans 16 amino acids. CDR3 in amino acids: CASSPTGGLDNSPLHF. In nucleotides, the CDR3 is TGTGCCAGCAGCCCGACCGGGGGGCTCGATAATTCACCCCTCCACTTT.

The chain's CDR3 is CASSQTSAGVLGPQHF. For the CDR3, the DNA is TGCGCCAGCAGCCAAACCTCAGCGGGGGTCCTCGGGCCCCAGCATTTT. The genes are TRBV4-3 and TRBJ1-5; tentative D call: TRBD1 (5 bases). Trimming took off 2 bases at V and 9 bases at J, with 20 bases between the two ends. The CDR3 is 16 residues long. Germline CDR1 and CDR2: LGHNA and YSLEER.